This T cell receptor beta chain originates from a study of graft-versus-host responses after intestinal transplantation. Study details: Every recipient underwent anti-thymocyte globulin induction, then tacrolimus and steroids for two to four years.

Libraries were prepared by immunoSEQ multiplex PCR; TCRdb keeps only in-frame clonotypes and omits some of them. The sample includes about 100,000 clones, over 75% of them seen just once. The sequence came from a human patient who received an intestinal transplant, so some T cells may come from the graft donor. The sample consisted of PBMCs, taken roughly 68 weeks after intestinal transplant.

In DNA, the CDR3 is TGTGCCAGCAGCCAATACTATTACGAGCAGTACTTC. Its protein is CASSQYYYEQYF. This sequence joins TRBV7-4 and TRBJ2-7, with D unresolved. The CDR3 contains 12 residues. Germline values: CDR1 SGHVT, CDR2 SQSDAQ. V was trimmed by 5 bases and J by 4 bases, leaving 9 bases between them.